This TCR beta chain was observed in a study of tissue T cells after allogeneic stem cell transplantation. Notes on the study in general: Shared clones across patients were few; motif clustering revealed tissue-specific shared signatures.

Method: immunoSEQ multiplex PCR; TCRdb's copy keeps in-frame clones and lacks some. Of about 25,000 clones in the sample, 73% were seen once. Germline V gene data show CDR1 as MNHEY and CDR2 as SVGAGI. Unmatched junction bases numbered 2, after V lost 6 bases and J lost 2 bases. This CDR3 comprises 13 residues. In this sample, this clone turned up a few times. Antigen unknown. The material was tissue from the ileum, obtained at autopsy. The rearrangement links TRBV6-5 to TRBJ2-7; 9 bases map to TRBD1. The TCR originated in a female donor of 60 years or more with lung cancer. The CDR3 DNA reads TGTGCCAGCAGAGGACAGGGGCCCTACGAGCAGTACTTC. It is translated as CASRGQGPYEQYF.